This T cell receptor beta chain came from a study of cytomegalovirus exposure and HLA in healthy donors (dated by TCRdb to the late 2010s). General notes on the study: An earlier analysis of some 600 of the donors reported about 300 Gb of sequence data and roughly 120 million unique TCR beta sequences obtained from about 200 million T cells. All discovery cohort repertoires had been generated on a single sequencing platform. To decide whether each TCR beta V gene segment behaved as functional or pseudogenic, an earlier analysis of fewer than 750 of the donors relied on high-throughput TCR beta sequencing. HLA typing covered class I and class II loci at four-digit resolution. Roughly five DR-DQ haplotypes were handled as single units for association and clustering, since linkage in the cohort was strong. Of the roughly 400 genotyped donors, roughly 85% fell in the genetic ancestry cluster associated with self-reported Caucasian donors. The study was designed to test whether signatures of past pathogen exposure could be identified by cataloging public T cell receptors. Among some 410 genotyped donors of the cohort, an average of approximately 240,000 unique TCR beta nucleotide sequences were sequenced per donor, roughly 18% of them non-productive. A later analysis re-examined previously published TCR beta repertoires from 600 to 700 donors and added high-resolution HLA genotyping to investigate patterns of TCR occurrence. The T cell repertoires of around 670 subjects were profiled by immunosequencing and related to cytomegalovirus serostatus. Rather than drawing on any new phenotypic data, the later analysis identified candidate immune exposures from TCR beta sequences and the way those sequences occurred across donors. Alongside the repertoire data, information on donor age, sex, ethnicity and CMV serostatus was compiled. Along with the approximately 650-subject first cohort, a separate validation cohort of around 110 different subjects was used. An early release covering 550 to 700 HLA-typed donors comprised about 310 gigabases of sequencing data and around 80 million unique TCR sequences. Genome-wide SNP genotypes for about 55% of the roughly 670 donors were used in a later genetic analysis, which treated that subset as a discovery cohort. The number of typed donors differed by locus: roughly 620-630 for A, B, C, DRB1 and DQB1; approximately 540 for DQA1; approximately 600 for DPA1; and about 450 for DPB1. To predict cytomegalovirus infection status, the study combined high-throughput TCR immunosequencing, statistical association of individual TCRs with disease status, and machine learning. What the research found in general, with its limitations: Presence/absence analyses assumed roughly uniform sequencing depth across donors, an assumption that may not hold. Most CMV-associated TCR beta chains appeared to be HLA-restricted in a later analysis, and the HLA associations seemed to be driven largely by CMV exposure. A later genetic analysis reported fewer N-insertions in productive TCRs among donors in an Asian-associated ancestry cluster than the approximately 700-donor mean. A later analysis reported that several top co-occurrence clusters appeared linked to parvovirus B19, influenza, CMV and Epstein-Barr virus. Most TCR sequences were seen in very few donors, while some public TCRs were found in many individuals. According to the authors, the approach could potentially be generalized to other disease states and immunological phenotypes. Linkage disequilibrium might explain the correlated functional status among segregating V segments, but an unknown experimental factor could not be ruled out. Because HLA typing was unavailable for some donors at each locus, only the typed subset was used in association tests. The earlier analysis of 587 of the donors excluded some 16 rarely observed V segments, including chromosome 9 orphons, because counts were too low. A further reported finding was that TCR beta sequences accurately predicted the HLA-A and HLA-B alleles for most subjects in the first cohort. Three of the identified cytomegalovirus-associated TCR beta chains were confirmed in vitro to be specific for cytomegalovirus antigens. When HLA alleles, especially DR and DQ, strongly co-occurred, TCR associations were difficult to assign to individual alleles. In an earlier analysis of a few hundred of the donors, most TCR beta V segments were observed in productive rearrangements about 90% or about 30% of the time, broadly matching IMGT annotations. In a later analysis, the rate of TCR association differed among HLA loci, with DRB1 alleles having the most associated TCRs and HLA-C alleles having the fewest. In both the original and validation cohorts, the classifier was reported to diagnose cytomegalovirus status with high specificity and sensitivity. V-gene and J-gene trimming of TCR beta chains was associated with a missense DCLRE1C variant in a later genetic analysis, and the association was replicated in an independent cohort. A later analysis associated 16,951 TCR beta sequences with specific HLA alleles at a false discovery rate of 0.05. Compared with equally common non-associated chains, HLA-associated TCR beta chains in a later analysis were more clonally expanded and had lower generation probabilities. This cohort had only TCR beta chains sequenced, and the lack of alpha or paired-chain data limited which features could be detected. Some IMGT-functional V segments, including TRBV6-2 and TRBV6-3, could not be told apart with the 87-base-pair reads, so those segments were excluded. CMV serostatus was the only immune exposure information available for the cohort. A total of around 150 TCR beta chains were listed by the study as associated with cytomegalovirus. A cluster of highly shared sequence variants was judged likely to be a technical artifact of the sequencing pipeline.

The CDR3 holds 14 amino acids from the cysteine to the phenylalanine. CDR3 DNA only is kept here, 42 bases in frame from base 1. Trimming takes 4 bases off V and 8 bases off J; junction bases not matched to a gene: 5. CDR1 and CDR2, looked up from the germline V gene, are KGHSH and LQKENI. Library preparation was by the immunoSEQ multiplex PCR assay. For the multiplex PCR, a mixture combining 60 forward primers for TCR Vbeta segments and 13 reverse primers for TCR Jbeta segments was used. A multiplex PCR assay on genomic DNA amplified the CDR3 region of rearranged TCR beta genes. The Illumina HiSeq System was used to sequence the amplified TCR beta libraries as 87-base-pair reads. On the authors' methods: Across the 500 to 700 repertoires, a later analysis counted some 80 million unique TCR beta chains, approximately 10 million of which were shared by at least two donors. A nearest-neighbor algorithm error-corrected the raw reads and collapsed the reads into unique sequences, merging closely related sequences to remove PCR and sequencing errors. To assign V, D and J gene segments, CDR3 sequences were aligned to IMGT reference sequences. For a sequence to be retained, a match of at least six nucleotides to both a V gene segment and a J gene segment was required. Rearrangements were called productive when the CDR3 lacked stop codons and stayed in frame with V and J; all others were non-productive. CDR3 was defined by IMGT convention, running from the second conserved V-encoded cysteine to the conserved J-encoded phenylalanine. The earlier analysis of about 560 of the donors excluded any sequence lacking an unambiguous match to a single V gene segment. An earlier analysis of 587 of the donors classified V segments as functional when productive rearrangements were above 56.7% and as segregating when the standard deviation between donors was above 5%. A statistical classification framework was developed to diagnose cytomegalovirus status using the catalog of TCR beta chain sequences. A later analysis assigned V and J genes by comparing TCR nucleotide sequences with IMGT/GENE-DB human TR gene sequences. In a later analysis, CDR3 sequences and most-parsimonious VDJ recombination scenarios were assigned using the TCRdist pipeline. In a later analysis, every TCR beta chain was defined by the combination of its CDR3 amino acid sequence and its V-gene family, and reads without a unique V-gene family were dropped. A later analysis removed several hundred highly shared, low-generation-probability nucleotide sequences to deal with suspected cross-contamination and a sequencing artifact. In a later analysis, a clonal expansion index for each public chain was calculated from normalized within-repertoire ranks of inferred template counts. Generation probabilities in a later analysis came from a VDJ recombination model fitted to out-of-frame rearrangements, and those results were checked against IGoR. Hypergeometric tests were used in a later analysis to score TCR-TCR, TCR-HLA and TCR-CMV co-occurrence, with a repertoire-size bias correction applied to the TCR pairs. False discovery rates were estimated in a later analysis by permuting HLA or CMV assignments 20 times. A later analysis grouped co-occurring TCRs with DBSCAN, adding TCRdist sequence similarity when clustering within HLA-allele-positive subsets. For co-occurrence clustering, repertoires with fewer than 30,000 or more than 120,000 public chains were excluded, along with five repertoires with anomalous nucleotide sharing. TCRdb took over this immuneACCESS table, retaining in-frame rearrangements with V and J assigned. Such tables are incomplete; in checked studies, under half of the missing clones stem from an unresolved V gene, and the remainder is unexplained. That table supplies the V and J calls and clone size; D and trimming were determined from the DNA. The sample table holds 100,000 to 150,000 clones, of which about 84% were seen once. Roughly 4% of the sample rests with the top ten.

Comment on this clone: Its antigen is unknown. No much larger clone exists at a distance of one base, and base qualities are not known.

The cohort comprised hundreds of healthy bone marrow donors. All cohort members were sampled while nominally healthy, although unrecorded immune exposures were likely present. The donor tested CMV seropositive, placing the donor among the 250 to 300 seropositive members of the cohort. Each donor provided a peripheral blood sample, and peripheral blood mononuclear cells were used for TCR beta sequencing. The Qiagen DNeasy Blood Extraction Kit was used to extract genomic DNA from the blood cell samples. The sequence came from a man aged 18 to 30 in good health and CMV-seropositive. Sequenced: PBMCs. The chain uses TRBV18 and TRBJ1-6; 7 central nucleotides agree with TRBD1. Read as DNA, the sequence is TGTGCCAGCTCACAACAGGGGAGAGATTCACCCCTCCACTTT. Its protein product is CASSQQGRDSPLHF. When the CDR3 is completed using the reference TRBV18 and TRBJ1-6 genes on either side, the full variable domain is NAGVMQNPRHLVRRRGQEARLRCSPMKGHSHVYWYRQLPEEGLKFMVYLQKENIIDESGMPKERFSAEFPKEGPSILRIQQVVRGDSAAYFCASSQQGRDSPLHFGNGTRLTVT.